This TCR beta chain was sequenced for a study of OX40 agonist ivuxolimab in advanced cancers. Study-level points and caveats: Compared with CD4+, CD8+ T cells on average had more expanded clones.

The length of the CDR3 is 16 residues. Losses at the gene ends were 5 bases for V and 4 bases for J; bases not matched to a gene: 10. Germline assignment: CDR1 LNHDA and CDR2 SQIVND (reference sequence). In its sample, this clone was seen a few times. Its antigen remains unknown. Method: immunoSEQ multiplex PCR; TCRdb's copy keeps in-frame clones and lacks some. The table records fewer than 90,000 clones, roughly 87% of them present only once. The chain employs TRBV19 and TRBJ2-2, with 7 bases aligning to TRBD1. The sequence was obtained from an adult with an advanced solid tumor such as melanoma, head and neck, liver or kidney cancer. Sequenced material: CD4+ or CD8+ T cells sorted from blood, taken in a trial of the OX40 agonist ivuxolimab. The CDR3 nucleotides are TGTGCCAGTAGTTCCCGACAGGGCAGGACCACCGGGGAGCTGTTTTTT. Protein product: CASSSRQGRTTGELFF.